The rows below give T cell receptor beta chains drawn from one sample of a study of T cell responses to AZD1222 COVID-19 vaccine. Assay: immunoSEQ multiplex PCR; the TCRdb copy retains only in-frame clones and omits some. This table has around 140,000 clones, 65% to 90% appearing once. Sample: peripheral blood, taken 28 days after the second dose of the MenACWY control vaccine. The receptors derive from an adult who received the MenACWY meningococcal vaccine as a control. The CDR3 runs from the conserved cysteine through the conserved F or W. D genes are given only for firm matches. Only some rows state a clone size, as once, few, many or a class for expanded clones.

D gene	V gene	J gene	clone size	CDR3 protein	CDR3 DNA
TRBD1	TRBV5-1	TRBJ1-2	.	CASSSGQGFYGYTF	TGCGCCAGCAGCTCGGGACAGGGGTTCTATGGCTACACCTTC
TRBD2	TRBV6-6	TRBJ2-5	.	CASSPSQVGGETQYF	TGTGCCAGCAGTCCAAGTCAGGTGGGGGGGGAGACCCAGTACTTC
.	TRBV10-3	TRBJ1-5	.	CAISEHRSDNQPQHF	TGTGCCATCAGTGAGCACAGGTCAGACAATCAGCCCCAGCATTTT
.	TRBV21-1	TRBJ1-2	few	CASKSQDPGYTF	TGTGCCAGCAAGTCGCAGGACCCAGGCTACACCTTC
.	TRBV7-2	TRBJ1-3	once	CASSLGFARISGNTIYF	TGTGCCAGCAGCTTAGGCTTTGCCCGAATCTCTGGAAACACCATATATTTT
TRBD1	TRBV3-1/TRBV3-2	TRBJ1-6	once	CASSPGGGSNSPLHF	TGTGCCAGCAGCCCAGGGGGGGGATCGAATTCACCCCTCCACTTT
.	TRBV12-3/TRBV12-4	TRBJ1-2	.	CATQYGGVSGYTF	TGTGCCACCCAGTACGGGGGGGTCTCTGGCTACACCTTC
.	TRBV28	TRBJ1-2	once	CASRNLGTDYTF	TGTGCCAGCAGAAATTTAGGGACGGACTACACCTTC
.	TRBV28	TRBJ1-6	.	CASSPPTGSGSPLHF	TGTGCCAGCAGTCCCCCAACAGGGTCAGGTTCACCCCTCCACTTT
.	TRBV6-6	TRBJ1-5	.	CASSYYGGGNQPQHF	TGTGCCAGCAGTTATTACGGGGGAGGTAATCAGCCCCAGCATTTT
.	TRBV7-8	TRBJ1-6	.	CASSPRSGGVGTLHF	TGTGCCAGCAGCCCCCGTTCCGGGGGAGTTGGAACGCTCCACTTT
.	TRBV14	TRBJ2-3	.	CASSRPADTQYF	TGTGCCAGCAGCCGGCCCGCAGATACGCAGTATTTT
.	TRBV4-3	TRBJ1-6	.	CASSQDGGVGRYNSPLHF	TGCGCCAGCAGCCAAGATGGAGGAGTCGGTCGATATAATTCACCCCTCCACTTT
.	TRBV10-3	TRBJ1-1	.	CAISEGHGGTEAFF	TGTGCCATCAGTGAAGGTCATGGTGGAACTGAAGCTTTCTTT
TRBD1	TRBV19	TRBJ1-2	.	CASSISPRPGGAGGYGYTF	TGTGCCAGTAGTATATCCCCCCGGCCAGGGGGCGCGGGTGGCTATGGCTACACCTTC
.	TRBV6-5	TRBJ2-3	once	CASSYSLGTDTQYF	TGTGCCAGCAGTTACTCACTCGGCACAGATACGCAGTATTTT
TRBD1	TRBV7-2	TRBJ1-3	.	CASRGQGRSSGNTIYF	TGTGCCAGCAGGGGACAGGGCCGTTCCTCTGGAAACACCATATATTTT
.	TRBV18	TRBJ2-2	.	CASSPNTGELFF	TGTGCCAGCTCACCGAACACCGGGGAGCTGTTTTTT
.	TRBV3-1/TRBV3-2	TRBJ2-1	.	CASRDAGLRNEQFF	TGTGCCAGCAGAGACGCGGGCCTTCGGAATGAGCAGTTCTTC
TRBD2	TRBV20-1	TRBJ2-3	.	CSASLLAGGSDTQYF	TGCAGTGCTAGTCTACTAGCGGGGGGTTCAGATACGCAGTATTTT
.	TRBV14	TRBJ2-3	once	CASSHLGGTLQYF	TGTGCCAGCAGCCACCTTGGGGGGACCCTGCAGTATTTT
.	TRBV6-5	TRBJ1-3	.	CASSPTGPSGNTIYF	TGTGCCAGCAGTCCCACAGGACCCTCTGGAAACACCATATATTTT
.	TRBV7-2	TRBJ2-3	.	CASSLVHMDTQYF	TGTGCCAGCAGCTTGGTCCACATGGATACGCAGTATTTT
TRBD2	TRBV6-2/TRBV6-3	TRBJ2-3	once	CASSYPRLAGGGDTQYF	TGTGCCAGCAGTTACCCGAGACTAGCGGGAGGGGGGGATACGCAGTATTTT
TRBD1	TRBV6-5	TRBJ2-7	once	CASTRTGGNEQYF	TGTGCCAGCACCAGGACAGGGGGCAACGAGCAGTACTTC
.	TRBV19	TRBJ1-1	few	CASSPGPSRGTEAFF	TGTGCCAGTAGCCCTGGACCGTCAAGGGGGACTGAAGCTTTCTTT
TRBD2	TRBV14	TRBJ2-1	.	CASSISGRLYYNEQFF	TGTGCCAGCAGCATTAGCGGGAGGTTGTACTACAATGAGCAGTTCTTC
TRBD1	TRBV6-5	TRBJ2-5	.	CASVGQGQETQYF	TGTGCCAGCGTGGGACAGGGCCAAGAGACCCAGTACTTC
.	TRBV5-1	TRBJ2-1	.	CASSLGLDSYNEQFF	TGCGCCAGCAGCTTGGGACTAGACTCCTACAATGAGCAGTTCTTC